Only a few counts were recorded for the clone carrying this T cell receptor beta chain. Per germline, CDR1 SGHKS and CDR2 YYEKEE (reference sequence). The CDR3 length is 17 residues. V lost 1 base and J 3 bases, leaving 17 bases between the germline ends. The data were obtained in a study of blood T cells in healthy people across ages. For the study at large: About one barcoded beta molecule per two T cells was the capture yield of template switching.

Combining a sample-barcoded 5' primer with a J-beta primer mix, a second PCR ran for roughly 7 to 12 cycles. Each cDNA molecule was tagged by a template-switch adaptor with 12 random nucleotides. CDR3-containing paired-end reads numbering at least 2.5 million came from each sample. Each CDR3 protein is one row after TCRdb ran MiXCR on the 5' RACE reads. Found here are roughly 800,000 distinct CDR3 sequences, 35% to 40% of them singletons; the top ten hold 13%. The TCR comes from a young man in good health. The chain has TRBV5-5 and TRBJ2-4; unclear D gene. The sequenced material came from blood. CDR3 in amino acids: CASSLRVSSSLKNIQYF. Written as DNA, the CDR3 is TGTGCCAGCAGCTTGCGGGTTAGCAGCTCTCTCAAAAACATTCAGTACTTC.